This record concerns one T cell receptor (beta chain) sequence. Its matching antigen is unknown. This sample is drawn from a study of CD8+CD57+ T cells in acquired aplastic anemia. The overall study: DNA recovered from sorted CD4+ and CD8+ cells had a mean of about 3 ug.

Both TCR beta VDJ combination and CDR3 sequence profiling were carried out. Genomic DNA was the template for this profiling. TCRdb passed the reads through MiXCR, listing each CDR3 protein once. The sample contains some 170,000 distinct CDR3 sequences, around 45% of which appear only once. Study-wide results and limits: Simpson's diversity of CD8+ cells was not significantly different in patients compared with controls. Researchers report that twenty-nine CD8+ CDR3 sequences appeared in both patients and controls.

Source material: sorted CD4+, CD8+, or CD8+CD57+ T cells (not recorded which) from PBMCs. The TCR was taken from a human donor in good health.

CDR3: CASSPGERGSDEQYF. The CDR3 DNA is TGTGCCAGCAGCCCAGGAGAGAGGGGGAGCGACGAGCAGTACTTC. This sequence joins TRBV5-8 and TRBJ2-7, with TRBD1 as a possible D gene (6 bases). Per the germline V gene, CDR1 is SGHTS and CDR2 is YDEGEE. V lost 4 bases and J lost 5, with 19 bases in between. The CDR3 extends over 15 amino acids.